These 4 T cell receptor beta chains were sequenced from one sample in a study of shared clonotypes between healthy human individuals (dated by TCRdb to 2020 to 2021). The method behind the library was the immunoSEQ multiplex PCR assay. Here the immuneACCESS table is served through TCRdb, limited to in-frame sequences with V and J called. Missing clones are a known gap in these copies; in checked studies unresolved V genes cover under half, and the rest lacks a known reason. The sample contains fewer than 650,000 clones, around 81% of them found a single time. Of the sample, more than 10% is held by the ten largest clones. The sample comprised PBMCs. The receptors were gathered from a woman aged 40 to 50 in good health. Some clones in this sample may be carry-over from other donors' samples.

The chain recombines TRBV4-1 with TRBJ1-5; D is unclear. Germline V gene data show CDR1 as MGHRA and CDR2 as YSYEKL. The CDR3 is made up of 14 amino acids. V was trimmed by 0 bases and J by 11 bases, leaving 14 bases between them. CDR3 sequence (DNA): TGCGCCAGCAGCCAAGAAGCAGGAAAAGTAACCCAGCATTTT. It translates to CASSQEAGKVTQHF.

The count of this clone is one. The V call is TRBV4-1, the J call TRBJ1-3; no clear D gene. Trimming left V 3 bases short and J 0 bases short, with 9 bases between. The CDR3 loop spans 15 amino acids. The germline CDR1 and CDR2 sequences are MGHRA and YSYEKL. CDR3 sequence reads: CASSQRPSSGNTIYF. Written as DNA, the CDR3 is TGCGCCAGCAGCCAGAGACCCAGCTCTGGAAACACCATATATTTT.

This clone was counted a single time. This chain joins TRBV30 and TRBJ2-5; D may be TRBD2 (6 bases). Per germline, CDR1 GTSNPN and CDR2 SVGIG (reference sequence). The length of the CDR3 is 12 residues. Between the trimmed V and J ends, which lost 4 bases and 4 bases, there was a span of 10 bases. Here the CDR3 DNA reads TGTGCCTGGACCTGGGGAGGAGAGACCCAGTACTTC. As protein: CAWTWGGETQYF. Together with reference TRBV30 and TRBJ2-5, the CDR3 gives the full variable domain: SQTIHQWPATLVQPVGSPLSLECTVEGTSNPNLYWYRQAAGRGLQLLFYSVGIGQISSEVPQNLSASRPQDRQFILSSKKLLLSDSGFYLCAWTWGGETQYFGPGTRLLVL.

This chain uses TRBV9 with TRBJ2-1; 9 nucleotides line up with TRBD2. There are 19 residues in the CDR3. From germline, CDR1 is SGDLS and CDR2 YYNGEE. Trimming cost V 0 bases and J 6 bases; bases outside gene matches: 16. The CDR3 region is CASSVVPTAASGMINEQFF. In DNA form, the CDR3 reads TGTGCCAGCAGCGTAGTGCCGACAGCCGCTAGCGGGATGATCAATGAGCAGTTCTTC.